This T cell receptor beta chain originates from a study of blood T cell repertoires in COVID-19 (dated by TCRdb to about 2020). At the level of the whole study: Samples covering the acute and convalescent phases of COVID-19 were provided by collaborators in the United States, Italy and Spain. The material from the prospective study consisted of cDNA or gDNA derived from T cells, B-cell-depleted T cells, or PBMCs. Subjects who had been exposed to COVID-19, were actively infected with it, or had recovered from it provided the deeply sampled blood TCRbeta repertoires that made up the dataset. The repertoires were released in a freely available public database intended as a resource for research on the immune response to SARS-CoV-2. Samples came from the ongoing ImmuneRACE study (first 160 participants) plus 1,254 subjects from 6 global collaborators. The sample metadata nearly always contained a de-identified subject ID, COVID-19 status, age in years and sex. HLA class I and class II types, where available, came from metadata supplied by the sample provider rather than from assay-based typing. The full study reports these points: Clinical and demographic metadata were provided uncurated, with the amount varying by source and participant.

Trimming takes 2 bases off V and 1 base off J; junction bases not matched to a gene: 6. CDR1 and CDR2 are drawn from the germline V gene (reference sequence): SEHNR, FQNEAQ. The CDR3 covers 16 residues, taking in both the cysteine and the phenylalanine. Only the CDR3 DNA stays, 48 bases, in frame from base 1. The collaborating institutions used their own protocols to collect whole blood in K2EDTA tubes. For TCRbeta analysis, collaborator samples were shipped as frozen whole blood, as isolated PBMCs, or as DNA extracted from either sample type. On this clone itself: Its specific antigen is unknown. No much larger clone exists at a distance of one base, and base qualities are not known.

TCRbeta CDR3 regions were amplified from genomic DNA by means of the immunoSEQ Assay, a bias-controlled multiplex PCR. For the original study's pipeline: Nucleated cell counts per sample were estimated from amplification of reference gene primers within the assay. To quantify the absolute abundance of each unique TCRbeta CDR3 rearrangement, sequence reads were collapsed and filtered. For each sample, productive Simpson clonality was calculated as the square root of Simpson's diversity index across productive rearrangements. TCRdb's version of the immuneACCESS table is confined to in-frame rearrangements and falls short of the full clone set. An unresolved V gene accounts for under half of the shortfall where checked; the remainder is of unknown origin. Clone size and the V and J calls come from that table; the DNA yielded D and trimming. The sample table contains 200,000 to 250,000 clones; only one count was recorded for around 83% of them. The top ten clones comprise less than 3% of the sample.

The TCR comes from a man in his fifties with active or convalescent COVID-19. The chain couples TRBV7-9 to TRBJ1-2; 8 bases in the junction line up with TRBD1. The source material was peripheral blood. Here is the DNA: TGTGCCAGCAGCTTATTAACAGGGGGAAGTAACTATGGCTACACCTTC. Its coded protein is CASSLLTGGSNYGYTF.